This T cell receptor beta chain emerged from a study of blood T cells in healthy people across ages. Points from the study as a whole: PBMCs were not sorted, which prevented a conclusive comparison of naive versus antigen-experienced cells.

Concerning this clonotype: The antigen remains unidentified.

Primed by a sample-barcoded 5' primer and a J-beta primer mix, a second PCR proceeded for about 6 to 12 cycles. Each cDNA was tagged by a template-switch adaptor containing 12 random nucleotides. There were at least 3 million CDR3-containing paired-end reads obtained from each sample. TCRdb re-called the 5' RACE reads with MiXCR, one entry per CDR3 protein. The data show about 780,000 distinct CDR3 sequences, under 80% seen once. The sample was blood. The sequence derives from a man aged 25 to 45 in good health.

The CDR3 region is CASSQDPHSADTQYF. The CDR3 nucleotides are TGTGCCAGCAGCCAAGACCCCCACAGCGCTGATACGCAGTATTTT. The V gene is TRBV4-2, the J gene TRBJ2-3; no firm D call. CDR1 and CDR2 (germline): LGHNA, YNFKEQ. This CDR3 has 15 amino acids. Trimming took off 0 bases at V and 6 bases at J, with 13 bases between the two ends.